This is a list of T cell receptor beta chains from one sample in a study of T cell clones after liver transplantation. The method was immunoSEQ multiplex PCR; TCRdb's version includes in-frame clones alone and lacks a portion of them. The data hold tens of thousands of clones, with over 85% observed a single time. The sequences come from CD4+ T cells from blood, collected before liver transplant. All receptors come from a human donor who received a liver transplant. Each CDR3 is given with its conserved first and last residue. Fields, in order: J gene, V gene, D gene, clone size, CDR3 protein, CDR3 DNA. D genes are given only for firm matches. Not every row has a clone size; where given, it reads once, few, many or a size class.

>TRBJ2-7|TRBV6-1|TRBD1|-
CAAILSGTGGYEQYF
TGTGCCGCCATCCTAAGCGGGACAGGGGGCTACGAGCAGTACTTC
>TRBJ2-1|TRBV9|TRBD2|once
CASSVSSGISYNEQFF
TGTGCCAGCAGCGTCTCTAGCGGGATATCCTACAATGAGCAGTTCTTC
>TRBJ1-5|TRBV2|-|-
CASNEQYNQPQHF
TGTGCCAGCAATGAACAGTACAATCAGCCCCAGCATTTT
>TRBJ2-7|TRBV28|-|-
CASRDDSRGTYEQYF
TGTGCCAGCAGGGACGATTCGCGCGGGACCTACGAGCAGTACTTC
>TRBJ2-5|TRBV7-7|-|once
CASSLTGGGETQYF
TGTGCCAGCAGCTTGACTGGGGGCGGAGAGACCCAGTACTTC
>TRBJ2-1|TRBV9|-|-
CASSVATSYNEQFF
TGTGCCAGCAGCGTAGCAACTAGCTACAATGAGCAGTTCTTC
>TRBJ2-7|TRBV29-1|TRBD1|-
CSVDRPGTGQARLNYEQYF
TGCAGCGTTGACCGACCCGGGACAGGGCAAGCGAGACTTAACTACGAGCAGTACTTC
>TRBJ2-5|TRBV9|TRBD1|-
CASSVGGTGEETQYF
TGTGCCAGCAGCGTGGGCGGGACAGGGGAAGAGACCCAGTACTTC
>TRBJ2-7|TRBV7-2|TRBD2|-
CASSLVAGEGYEQYF
TGTGCCAGCAGCTTAGTGGCGGGAGAAGGGTACGAGCAGTACTTC
>TRBJ1-2|TRBV28|-|-
CASSLDGWRGYTF
TGTGCCAGCAGTCTTGACGGCTGGAGGGGCTACACCTTC
>TRBJ2-7|TRBV4-2|-|-
CASSQVLGSYEQYF
TGTGCCAGCAGCCAAGTCCTAGGGTCCTACGAGCAGTACTTC
>TRBJ2-3|TRBV5-1|TRBD2|-
CASSLSGGRAADTQYF
TGCGCCAGCAGCTTAAGTGGCGGGAGGGCCGCAGATACGCAGTATTTT
>TRBJ2-5|TRBV6-5|-|-
CASTKGTDKYF
TGTGCCAGCACCAAAGGGACTGATAAGTACTTC
>TRBJ2-5|TRBV5-1|-|-
CASSLLIGETQYF
TGCGCCAGCAGCTTACTTATTGGGGAGACCCAGTACTTC
>TRBJ2-7|TRBV7-2|TRBD1|medium-sized
CASSLMAGAGQGF
TGTGCCAGCAGCTTAATGGCGGGAGCGGGACAGGGCTTC
>TRBJ1-1|TRBV21-1|-|-
CASGTTRGNTEAFF
TGTGCCAGCGGCACCACCCGGGGGAACACTGAAGCTTTCTTT
>TRBJ1-5|TRBV28|TRBD1|-
CASRQGAQPQHF
TGTGCCAGCAGACAGGGGGCTCAGCCCCAGCATTTT
>TRBJ2-4|TRBV19|-|-
CASGIGVENIQYF
TGTGCCAGTGGCATTGGGGTGGAAAACATTCAGTACTTC
>TRBJ1-4|TRBV4-1|-|few
CASSRRSWGATNEKLFF
TGCGCCAGCAGCCGGAGATCTTGGGGTGCAACTAATGAAAAACTGTTTTTT
>TRBJ2-5|TRBV27|-|-
CASSLWGRIRGETQYF
TGTGCCAGCAGTTTATGGGGGAGGATAAGAGGAGAGACCCAGTACTTC
>TRBJ2-7|TRBV5-6|-|few
CASSLDGYGEQYF
TGTGCCAGCAGCTTAGACGGGTATGGCGAGCAGTACTTC
>TRBJ2-1|TRBV4-3|TRBD2|-
CASSQVSSGNYNEQFF
TGCGCCAGCAGCCAAGTTTCTAGCGGGAACTACAATGAGCAGTTCTTC
>TRBJ2-3|TRBV5-4|-|-
CASSPPGGGGGTQYF
TGTGCCAGCAGCCCACCTGGGGGAGGCGGAGGTACGCAGTATTTT